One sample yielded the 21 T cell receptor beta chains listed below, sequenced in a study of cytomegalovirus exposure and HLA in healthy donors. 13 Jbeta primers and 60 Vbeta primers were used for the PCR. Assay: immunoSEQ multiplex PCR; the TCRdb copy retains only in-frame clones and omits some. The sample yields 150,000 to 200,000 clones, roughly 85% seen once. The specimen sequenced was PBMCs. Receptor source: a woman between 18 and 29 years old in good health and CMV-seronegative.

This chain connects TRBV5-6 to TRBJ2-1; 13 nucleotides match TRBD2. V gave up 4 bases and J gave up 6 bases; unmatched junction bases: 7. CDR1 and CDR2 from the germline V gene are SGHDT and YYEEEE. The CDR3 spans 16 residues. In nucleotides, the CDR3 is TGTGCCAGCAGCCTTGGACTAGCGGGAGTCTCCAATGAGCAGTTCTTC. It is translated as CASSLGLAGVSNEQFF.

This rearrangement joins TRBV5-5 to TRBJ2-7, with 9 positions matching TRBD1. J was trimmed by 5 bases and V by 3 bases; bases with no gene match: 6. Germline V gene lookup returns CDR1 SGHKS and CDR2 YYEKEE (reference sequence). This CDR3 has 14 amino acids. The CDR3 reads CASSWGQGSHEQYF. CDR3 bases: TGTGCCAGCAGCTGGGGACAGGGCAGCCACGAGCAGTACTTC.

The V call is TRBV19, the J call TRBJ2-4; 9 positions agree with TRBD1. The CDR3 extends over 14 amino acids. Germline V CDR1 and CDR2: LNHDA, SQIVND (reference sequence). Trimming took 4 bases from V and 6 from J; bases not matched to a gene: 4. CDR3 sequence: CASSKGQGGNIQYF. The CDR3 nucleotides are TGTGCCAGTAGTAAGGGACAGGGTGGAAACATTCAGTACTTC.

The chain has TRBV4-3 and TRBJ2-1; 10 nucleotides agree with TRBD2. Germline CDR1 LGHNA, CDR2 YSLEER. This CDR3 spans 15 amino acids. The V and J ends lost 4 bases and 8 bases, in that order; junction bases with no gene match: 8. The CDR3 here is CASSLRASGSYEQFF. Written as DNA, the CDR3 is TGCGCCAGCAGCCTCCGGGCTAGCGGGAGCTATGAGCAGTTCTTC.

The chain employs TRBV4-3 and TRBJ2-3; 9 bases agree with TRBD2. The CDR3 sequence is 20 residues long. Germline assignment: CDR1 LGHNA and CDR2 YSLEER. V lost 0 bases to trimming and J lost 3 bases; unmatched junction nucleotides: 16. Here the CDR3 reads CASSQEGGLAGLPGTDTQYF. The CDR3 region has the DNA TGCGCCAGCAGCCAAGAAGGGGGTCTAGCGGGGCTCCCCGGGACAGATACGCAGTATTTT.

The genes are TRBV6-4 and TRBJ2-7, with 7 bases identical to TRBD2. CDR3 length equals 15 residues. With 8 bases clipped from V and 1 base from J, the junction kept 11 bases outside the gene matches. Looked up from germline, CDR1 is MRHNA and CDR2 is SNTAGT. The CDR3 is CASPAGLAESYEQYV. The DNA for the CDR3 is TGTGCCAGCCCCGCCGGGCTAGCGGAGTCCTACGAGCAGTACGTC.

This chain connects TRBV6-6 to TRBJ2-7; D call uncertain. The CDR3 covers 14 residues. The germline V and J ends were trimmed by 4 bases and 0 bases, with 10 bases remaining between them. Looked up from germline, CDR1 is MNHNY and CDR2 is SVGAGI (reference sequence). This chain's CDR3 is CASSSSSTSYEQYF. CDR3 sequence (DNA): TGTGCCAGCAGTTCGAGTAGCACCTCCTACGAGCAGTACTTC.

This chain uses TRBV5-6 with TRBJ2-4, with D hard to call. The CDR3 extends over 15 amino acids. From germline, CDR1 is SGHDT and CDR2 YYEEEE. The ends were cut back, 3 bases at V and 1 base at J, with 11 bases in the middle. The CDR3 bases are TGTGCCAGCAGCTACAGAAACCTGGCCAAAAACATTCAGTACTTC. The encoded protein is CASSYRNLAKNIQYF.

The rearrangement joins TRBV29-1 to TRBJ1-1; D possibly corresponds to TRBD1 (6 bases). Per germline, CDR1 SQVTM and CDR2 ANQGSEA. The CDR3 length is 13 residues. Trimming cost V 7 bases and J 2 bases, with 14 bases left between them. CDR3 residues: CSAQRGGNTEAFF. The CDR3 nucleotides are TGCAGCGCCCAGAGAGGGGGTAACACTGAAGCTTTCTTT.

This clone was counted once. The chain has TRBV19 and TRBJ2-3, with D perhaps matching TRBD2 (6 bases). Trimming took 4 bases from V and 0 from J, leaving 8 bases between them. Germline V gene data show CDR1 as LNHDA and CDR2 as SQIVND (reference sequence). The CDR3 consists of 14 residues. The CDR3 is CASSSGTSTDTQYF. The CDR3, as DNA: TGTGCCAGTAGTAGCGGGACCAGCACAGATACGCAGTATTTT.

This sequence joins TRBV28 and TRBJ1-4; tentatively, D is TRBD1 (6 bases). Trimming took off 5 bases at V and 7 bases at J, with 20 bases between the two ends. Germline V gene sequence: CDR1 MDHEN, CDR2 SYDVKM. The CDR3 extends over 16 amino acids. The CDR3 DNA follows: TGTGCCAGCAGTCCCCCTTGGGGGGGCTCCGGTGAAAAACTGTTTTTT. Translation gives CASSPPWGGSGEKLFF.

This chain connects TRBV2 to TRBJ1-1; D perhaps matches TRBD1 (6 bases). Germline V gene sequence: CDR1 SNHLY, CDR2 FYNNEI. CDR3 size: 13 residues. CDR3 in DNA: TGTGCGGGCAGGGGAGAATATAACACTGAAGCTTTCTTT. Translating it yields CAGRGEYNTEAFF.

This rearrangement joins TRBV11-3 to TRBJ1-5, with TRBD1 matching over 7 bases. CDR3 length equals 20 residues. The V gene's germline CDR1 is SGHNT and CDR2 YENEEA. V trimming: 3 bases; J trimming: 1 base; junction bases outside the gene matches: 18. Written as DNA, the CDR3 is TGTGCCAGCAGCTTCACCTCCCTACAGGGGAGATATATCAGCAATCAGCCCCAGCATTTT. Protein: CASSFTSLQGRYISNQPQHF.

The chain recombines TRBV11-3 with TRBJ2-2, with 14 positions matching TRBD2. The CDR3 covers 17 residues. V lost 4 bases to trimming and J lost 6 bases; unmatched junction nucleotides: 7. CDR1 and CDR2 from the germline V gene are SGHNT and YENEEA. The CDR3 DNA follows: TGTGCCAGCAGCTCGCAACCGGGACTAGCGGGAGCCGGGGAGCTGTTTTTT. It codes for CASSSQPGLAGAGELFF.

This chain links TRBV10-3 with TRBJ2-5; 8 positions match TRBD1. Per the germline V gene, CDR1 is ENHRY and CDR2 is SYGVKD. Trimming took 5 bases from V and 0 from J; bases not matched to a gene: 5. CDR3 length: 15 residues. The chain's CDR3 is CAISPGQVYQETQYF. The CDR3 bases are TGTGCCATCAGTCCGGGACAGGTCTACCAAGAGACCCAGTACTTC.

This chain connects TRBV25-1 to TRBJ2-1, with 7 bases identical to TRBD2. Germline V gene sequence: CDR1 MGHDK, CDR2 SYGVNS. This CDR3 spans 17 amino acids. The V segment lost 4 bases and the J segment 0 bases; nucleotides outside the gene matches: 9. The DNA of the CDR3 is TGTGCCAGCAGTGGGTTGACTAGCTTGAGCTCCTACAATGAGCAGTTCTTC. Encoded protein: CASSGLTSLSSYNEQFF.

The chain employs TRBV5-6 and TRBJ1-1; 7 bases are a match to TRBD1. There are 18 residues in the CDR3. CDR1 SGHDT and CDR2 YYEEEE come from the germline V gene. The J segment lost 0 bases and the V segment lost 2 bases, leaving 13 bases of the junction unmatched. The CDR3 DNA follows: TGTGCCAGCAGCTTCGACACAGGGGCAAGGGGAATGAACACTGAAGCTTTCTTT. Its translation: CASSFDTGARGMNTEAFF.

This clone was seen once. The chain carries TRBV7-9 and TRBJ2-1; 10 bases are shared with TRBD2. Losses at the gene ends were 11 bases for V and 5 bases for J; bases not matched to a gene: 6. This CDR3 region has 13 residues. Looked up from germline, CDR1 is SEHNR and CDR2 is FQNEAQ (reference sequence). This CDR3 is CAEGTSGNNEQFF. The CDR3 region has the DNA TGTGCCGAGGGAACTAGCGGGAACAATGAGCAGTTCTTC.

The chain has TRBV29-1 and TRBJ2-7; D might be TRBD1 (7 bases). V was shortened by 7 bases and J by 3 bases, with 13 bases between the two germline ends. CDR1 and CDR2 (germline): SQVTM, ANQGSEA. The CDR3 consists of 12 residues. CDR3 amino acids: CSAGGQRYEQYF. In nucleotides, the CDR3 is TGCAGCGCCGGGGGACAGCGCTACGAGCAGTACTTC.

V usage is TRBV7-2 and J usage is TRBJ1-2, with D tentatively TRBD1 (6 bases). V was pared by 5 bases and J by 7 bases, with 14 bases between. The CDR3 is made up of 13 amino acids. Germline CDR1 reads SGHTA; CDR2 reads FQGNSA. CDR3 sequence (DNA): TGTGCCAGCAGCGCCCGACAGGTTGGTGGCTACACCTTC. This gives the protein CASSARQVGGYTF.

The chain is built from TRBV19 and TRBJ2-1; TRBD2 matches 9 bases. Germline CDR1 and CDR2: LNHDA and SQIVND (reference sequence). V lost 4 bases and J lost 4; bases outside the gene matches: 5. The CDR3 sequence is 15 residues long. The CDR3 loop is CASSTSGNWYNEQFF. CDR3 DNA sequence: TGTGCCAGTAGTACTAGCGGGAATTGGTACAATGAGCAGTTCTTC. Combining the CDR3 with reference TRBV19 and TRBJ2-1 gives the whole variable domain DGGITQSPKYLFRKEGQNVTLSCEQNLNHDAMYWYRQDPGQGLRLIYYSQIVNDFQKGDIAEGYSVSREKKESFPLTVTSAQKNPTAFYLCASSTSGNWYNEQFFGPGTRLTVL.